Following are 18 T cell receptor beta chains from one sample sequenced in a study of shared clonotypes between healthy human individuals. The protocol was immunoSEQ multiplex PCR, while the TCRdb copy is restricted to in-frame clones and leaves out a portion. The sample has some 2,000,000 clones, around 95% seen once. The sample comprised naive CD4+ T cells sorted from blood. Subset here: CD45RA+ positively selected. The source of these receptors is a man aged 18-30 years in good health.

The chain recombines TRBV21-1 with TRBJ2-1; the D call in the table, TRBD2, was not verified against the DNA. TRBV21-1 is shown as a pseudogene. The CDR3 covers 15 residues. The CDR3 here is CASSPIAGGLNEQFF. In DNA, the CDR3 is TGTGCCAGCAGCCCCATAGCGGGGGGCCTCAATGAGCAGTTCTTC.

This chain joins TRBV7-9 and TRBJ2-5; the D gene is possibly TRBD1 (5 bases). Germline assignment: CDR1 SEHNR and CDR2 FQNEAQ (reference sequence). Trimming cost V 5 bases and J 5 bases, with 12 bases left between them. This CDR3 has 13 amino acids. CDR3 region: CASSPRQGETQYF. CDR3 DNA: TGTGCCAGCAGCCCCCGGCAGGGTGAGACCCAGTACTTC.

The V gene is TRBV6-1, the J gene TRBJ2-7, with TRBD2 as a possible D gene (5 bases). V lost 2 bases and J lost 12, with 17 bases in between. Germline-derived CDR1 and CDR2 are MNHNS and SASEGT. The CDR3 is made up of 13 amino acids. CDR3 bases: TGTGCCAGCAGTGAACCCCCCCGGGATCGCGGGTACTTC. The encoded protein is CASSEPPRDRGYF.

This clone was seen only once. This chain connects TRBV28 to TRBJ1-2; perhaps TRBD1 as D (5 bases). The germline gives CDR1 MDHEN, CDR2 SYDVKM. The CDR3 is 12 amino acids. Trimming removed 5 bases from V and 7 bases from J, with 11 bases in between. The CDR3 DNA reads TGTGCCAGCAGTGAACAGGTACCTGGCTACACCTTC. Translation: CASSEQVPGYTF.

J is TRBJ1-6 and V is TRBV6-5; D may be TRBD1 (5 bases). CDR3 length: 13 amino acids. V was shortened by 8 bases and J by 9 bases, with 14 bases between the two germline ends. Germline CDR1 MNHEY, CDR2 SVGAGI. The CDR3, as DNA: TGTGCCAGCGGGGGGGTGAGGGGTTCACCCCTCCACTTT. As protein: CASGGVRGSPLHF.

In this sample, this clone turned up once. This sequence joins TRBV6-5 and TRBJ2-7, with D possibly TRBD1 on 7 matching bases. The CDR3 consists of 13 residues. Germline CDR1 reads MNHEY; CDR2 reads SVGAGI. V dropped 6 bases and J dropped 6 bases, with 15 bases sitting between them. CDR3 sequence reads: CASSRGTVREQYF. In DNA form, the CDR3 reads TGTGCCAGCAGCCGGGGGACAGTACGCGAGCAGTACTTC.

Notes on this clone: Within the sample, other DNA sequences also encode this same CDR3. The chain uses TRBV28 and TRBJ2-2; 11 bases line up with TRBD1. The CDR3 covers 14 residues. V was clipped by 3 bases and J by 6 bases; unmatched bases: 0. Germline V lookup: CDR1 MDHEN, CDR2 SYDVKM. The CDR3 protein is CASSLGQGAGELFF. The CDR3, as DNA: TGTGCCAGCAGTTTGGGACAGGGGGCCGGGGAGCTGTTTTTT.

The CDR3 here is CASSTPIGQGANYGYTF. Here the CDR3 DNA reads TGTGCCAGTAGTACACCCATCGGACAGGGAGCGAACTATGGCTACACCTTC. This chain joins TRBV19 and TRBJ1-2, with 8 bases that match TRBD1. The germline gives CDR1 LNHDA, CDR2 SQIVND (reference sequence). CDR3 size: 17 residues. Trimming at V came to 4 bases and at J to 2 bases, leaving 12 bases not matched to a gene.

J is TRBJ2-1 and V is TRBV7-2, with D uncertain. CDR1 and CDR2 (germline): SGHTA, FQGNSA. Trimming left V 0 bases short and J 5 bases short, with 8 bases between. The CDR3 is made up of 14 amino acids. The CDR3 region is CASSLAIWNNEQFF. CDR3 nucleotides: TGTGCCAGCAGCTTAGCTATTTGGAACAATGAGCAGTTCTTC.

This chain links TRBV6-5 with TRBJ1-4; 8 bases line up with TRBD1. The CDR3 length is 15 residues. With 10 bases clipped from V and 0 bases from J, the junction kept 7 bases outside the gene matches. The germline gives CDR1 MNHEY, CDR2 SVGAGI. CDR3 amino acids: CATQTTGATNEKLFF. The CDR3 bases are TGTGCCACCCAGACGACAGGGGCAACTAATGAAAAACTGTTTTTT.

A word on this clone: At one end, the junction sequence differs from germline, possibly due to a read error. As DNA, the CDR3 is TGTGCCAGCAGTGAAAGGGGACCCTATGTCTACACCTTC. It encodes CASSERGPYVYTF. V and J are TRBV6-1 and TRBJ1-2; weak D call: TRBD1 (5 bases). CDR3 length: 13 residues. Germline-derived CDR1 and CDR2 are MNHNS and SASEGT.

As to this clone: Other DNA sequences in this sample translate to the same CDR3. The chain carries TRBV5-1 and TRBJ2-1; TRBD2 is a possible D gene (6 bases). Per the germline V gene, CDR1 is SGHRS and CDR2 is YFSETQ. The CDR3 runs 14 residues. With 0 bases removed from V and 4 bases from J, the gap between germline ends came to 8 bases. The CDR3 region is CASSLGLVYNEQFF. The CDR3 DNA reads TGCGCCAGCAGCTTGGGACTAGTTTACAATGAGCAGTTCTTC.

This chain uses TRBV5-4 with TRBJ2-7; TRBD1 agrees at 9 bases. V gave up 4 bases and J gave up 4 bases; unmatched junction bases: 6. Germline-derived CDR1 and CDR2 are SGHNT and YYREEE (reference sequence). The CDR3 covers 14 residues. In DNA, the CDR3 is TGTGCCAGCAGCGCCGGGACAGGGATTTACGAGCAGTACTTC. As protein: CASSAGTGIYEQYF.

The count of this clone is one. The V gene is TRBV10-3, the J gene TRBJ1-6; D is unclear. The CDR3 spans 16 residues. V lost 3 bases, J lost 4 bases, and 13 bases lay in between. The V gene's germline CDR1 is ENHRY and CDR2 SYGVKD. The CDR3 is CAISDSVGSYNSPLHF. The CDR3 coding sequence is TGTGCCATCAGTGACTCAGTAGGCAGTTATAATTCACCCCTCCACTTT.

For the CDR3, the DNA is TGTGCCAGCAGCGTAGATGGAGGGACGAACACCGGGGAGCTGTTTTTT. It specifies CASSVDGGTNTGELFF. V gene TRBV9 combines with J gene TRBJ2-2, with a possible D match to TRBD2 (6 bases). The CDR3 is made up of 16 amino acids. Trimming pared 0 bases from V and 0 bases from J, leaving 9 bases between. CDR1 and CDR2 (germline): SGDLS, YYNGEE.

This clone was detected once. Written as DNA, the CDR3 is TGCGCCAGCGCCGGGACTTCATACAATGAGCAGTTCTTC. Translating gives CASAGTSYNEQFF. This chain joins TRBV4-1 and TRBJ2-1; maybe TRBD2 (6 bases). The CDR3 covers 13 residues. The germline gives CDR1 MGHRA, CDR2 YSYEKL. Trimming stripped 8 bases from V and 4 bases from J, with 12 bases between.

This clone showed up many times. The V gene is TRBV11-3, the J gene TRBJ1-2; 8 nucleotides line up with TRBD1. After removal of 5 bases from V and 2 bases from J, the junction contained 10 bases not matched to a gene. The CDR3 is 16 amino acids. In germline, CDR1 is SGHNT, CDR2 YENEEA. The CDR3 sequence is CASSPDRAPVNYGYTF. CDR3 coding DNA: TGTGCCAGCAGCCCGGACAGGGCTCCCGTCAACTATGGCTACACCTTC.

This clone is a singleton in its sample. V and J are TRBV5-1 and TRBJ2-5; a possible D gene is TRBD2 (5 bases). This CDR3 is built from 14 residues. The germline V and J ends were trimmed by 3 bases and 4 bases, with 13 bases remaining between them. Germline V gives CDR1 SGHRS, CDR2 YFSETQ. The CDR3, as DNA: TGCGCCAGCAGCTCCCTCGAGGGCGGAGAGACCCAGTACTTC. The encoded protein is CASSSLEGGETQYF.